This is a list of T cell receptor beta chains from one sample in a study of cytomegalovirus exposure and HLA in healthy donors. Some clones are missing from TCRdb's copy, which holds only in-frame ones; the method was immunoSEQ multiplex PCR. The sample has about 70,000 clones; 74% are singletons. The source material was PBMCs. These receptors originate from a woman aged 55-69 years in good health and CMV-seropositive. CDR3s include the opening cysteine and the closing phenylalanine or tryptophan. D genes are given only for firm matches. Size tells how often a clone was seen (once, few, many) or the class of an expanded clone, and some rows leave it out.

v_gene,abundance,d_gene,j_gene,CDR3nt,CDR3aa
TRBV19,-,-,TRBJ2-1,TGTGCCAGTATACCGGGGGGCCCCCGCTCCTACAATGAGCAGTTCTTC,CASIPGGPRSYNEQFF
TRBV18,-,TRBD1,TRBJ1-1,TGTGCCAGCTCACCCGGGACAGACCGTGAAGCTTTCTTT,CASSPGTDREAFF
TRBV19,-,TRBD2,TRBJ2-7,TGTGCCAGTAGTAGGGGACTAGCCGCCTACGAGCAGTACTTC,CASSRGLAAYEQYF
TRBV28,once,-,TRBJ1-1,TGTGCCAGCAGAGCGGGAGCCGAGAACACTGAAGCTTTCTTT,CASRAGAENTEAFF
TRBV19,-,TRBD1,TRBJ1-4,TGTGCCAGTAGTATAGCGGGACAGACCCATGAAAAACTGTTTTTT,CASSIAGQTHEKLFF
TRBV15,-,-,TRBJ2-5,TGTGCCACCAGCAGGAAAAGACAGACGGGTGGGGAGACCCAGTACTTC,CATSRKRQTGGETQYF
TRBV7-2,once,TRBD2,TRBJ2-3,TGTGCCAGCAGCTTACTCGGAGCGGGAGGGGGGCAAGATACGCAGTATTTT,CASSLLGAGGGQDTQYF
TRBV6-5,-,TRBD1,TRBJ1-5,TGTGCCAGCAGTCCAGATCAGGGGGGCAATCAGCCCCAGCATTTT,CASSPDQGGNQPQHF
TRBV5-5,few,-,TRBJ2-6,TGTGCCAGCAGCTTGGGATCCCTCGACTGGGCCAACGTCCTGACTTTC,CASSLGSLDWANVLTF
TRBV10-2,few,-,TRBJ2-3,TGCGCCAGCAGTGAGCGTATCTACACAGATACGCAGTATTTT,CASSERIYTDTQYF
TRBV5-6,-,-,TRBJ2-5,TGTGCCAGCAACGCAGGGAACTCAGAGACCCAGTACTTC,CASNAGNSETQYF
TRBV15,once,TRBD2,TRBJ2-1,TGTGCCACCAGCAGTCCCGGGACTAGGGGGAAGGAGTTCTTC,CATSSPGTRGKEFF
TRBV6-5,-,TRBD2,TRBJ2-3,TGTGCCAGCACCTCTAGGACTAGCCGTAGGGATACGCAGTATTTT,CASTSRTSRRDTQYF
TRBV13,once,-,TRBJ2-5,TGTGCCAGCAGCTCCGCAAAGGACTACCCCGACGTGGCCCAGTACTTC,CASSSAKDYPDVAQYF
TRBV7-3,-,TRBD2,TRBJ2-5,TGTGCCAGCAGCCTTAGCGGGGGGGTACAAGAGACCCAGTACTTC,CASSLSGGVQETQYF
TRBV5-1,few,-,TRBJ1-5,TGCGCCAGCAGCTTGGTCGGCGGTGGGCAGCCCCAGCATTTT,CASSLVGGGQPQHF
TRBV19,-,TRBD1,TRBJ2-7,TGTGCCACGTCAATCGGGACAGCGTCCTACGAGCAGTACTTC,CATSIGTASYEQYF
TRBV19,few,-,TRBJ1-5,TGTGCCAGTAGTATTGGCAGGGGCGGTCAGCCCCAGCATTTT,CASSIGRGGQPQHF
TRBV30,-,TRBD1,TRBJ1-5,TGTGCCTGGAGTAGGGGGCAGGGGAACAATCAGCCCCAGCATTTT,CAWSRGQGNNQPQHF
TRBV7-9,-,TRBD1,TRBJ2-1,TGTGCCAGCATCATGGACAGGGGCTCCTACAATGAGCAGTTCTTC,CASIMDRGSYNEQFF
TRBV18,-,TRBD1,TRBJ2-3,TGTGCCAGCTCTCAGACAGGGACAGATACGCAGTATTTT,CASSQTGTDTQYF
TRBV6-5,-,-,TRBJ2-3,TGTGCCATCAGTTTGAATAGCGTGGAAGGCACAGATACGCAGTATTTT,CAISLNSVEGTDTQYF
TRBV5-1,-,TRBD1,TRBJ1-4,TGCGCCACCTCGACCGGGACAGGGGTCGCACGGGAAAAACTGTTTTTT,CATSTGTGVAREKLFF
TRBV11-2,-,-,TRBJ2-1,TGTGCCAGCAGCTCAATGGGACCCAGGGGTAGTGAGCAGTTCTTC,CASSSMGPRGSEQFF
TRBV25-1,-,-,TRBJ1-2,TGTGCCAGCAGTACCCAGGGGTGGGGCTACACCTTC,CASSTQGWGYTF
TRBV10-3,once,-,TRBJ1-2,TGTGCCATCGGGGCTGGTGGCTATGGCTACACCTTC,CAIGAGGYGYTF
TRBV2,-,TRBD1,TRBJ1-6,TGTGCCGGAGGACAGGACTATAATTCACCCCTCCACTTT,CAGGQDYNSPLHF
TRBV27,-,TRBD2,TRBJ2-1,TGTGCCAGCAGTTTAAGCCTAGCGGGGGGAAGGGGGGAGCAGTTCTTC,CASSLSLAGGRGEQFF
TRBV15,-,-,TRBJ2-7,TGTGCCACCAGCAACCCCCAGGGGAACGAGCAGTACTTC,CATSNPQGNEQYF
TRBV25-1,-,TRBD2,TRBJ2-1,TGTGCCAGCAGTGCAGGACTAGCGGGGAATGAGCAGTTCTTC,CASSAGLAGNEQFF
TRBV5-4,-,-,TRBJ2-5,TGTGCCAGCAGCTTGAACGCGGAGACCCAGTACTTC,CASSLNAETQYF
TRBV6-1,once,-,TRBJ2-2,TGTGCCAGCAGTGAACAGGGCGGGGAGCTGTTTTTT,CASSEQGGELFF
TRBV4-2,once,-,TRBJ2-7,TGTGCCAGCAGCCAAGCGTTCGGGATGCCCTCCTACGAGCAGTACTTC,CASSQAFGMPSYEQYF
TRBV4-1,few,TRBD1,TRBJ2-1,TGCGCCAGCAGCCACCAGGGACAGAACCCCAGCAATGAGCAGTTCTTC,CASSHQGQNPSNEQFF
TRBV30,-,-,TRBJ1-5,TGTGCCTGGAGTGTAGGACATAGCAATCAGCCCCAGCATTTT,CAWSVGHSNQPQHF
TRBV7-3,-,TRBD2,TRBJ2-5,TGTGCCAGCGTAGCTAGCGGGGCCCCGGGAGAGACCCAGTACTTC,CASVASGAPGETQYF
TRBV7-8,-,-,TRBJ1-4,TGTGCCAGCAGCTTAGGGGGCCACGGGTATCGGGAAAAACTGTTTTTT,CASSLGGHGYREKLFF
TRBV4-1,few,TRBD2,TRBJ2-3,TGCGTCAGCAGCCAAGAACCCAGCGGGAGAGGGCCAGATACGCAGTATTTT,CVSSQEPSGRGPDTQYF
TRBV10-3,-,-,TRBJ1-2,TGTGCCATCTTATCGGGGGGCTGGGGCTACACCTTC,CAILSGGWGYTF
TRBV30,-,-,TRBJ2-1,TGTGCCTGGAGTAGACTAGTGGTCGGCAATGAGCAGTTCTTC,CAWSRLVVGNEQFF
TRBV5-8,few,-,TRBJ2-5,TGTGCCAGCAGCTTGCCGTACCAAGAGACCCAGTACTTC,CASSLPYQETQYF
TRBV7-9,once,-,TRBJ2-1,TGTGCCAGCAGCTTAGAGGGGGGGACCCCCTACAATGAGCAGTTCTTC,CASSLEGGTPYNEQFF
TRBV6-5,-,TRBD1,TRBJ1-2,TGTGCCAGCAGACCGAAGATGACAGGGGGCACGGGCTACACCTTC,CASRPKMTGGTGYTF
TRBV12-5,-,TRBD1,TRBJ2-7,TGTGCTAGTGGTCCAGACAGGGTTGTATCCGAGCAGTACTTC,CASGPDRVVSEQYF
TRBV10-1,few,-,TRBJ2-4,TGCGCCAGCAGTGAGGACAGAAAAAACATTCAGTACTTC,CASSEDRKNIQYF
TRBV5-6,-,TRBD1,TRBJ1-5,TGTGCCAGCAGCTCCTGGACAGGGTTGGGCAATCAGCCCCAGCATTTT,CASSSWTGLGNQPQHF
TRBV30,-,-,TRBJ1-1,TGTGCCTGGAGTATCCAGGTGAACACTGAAGCTTTCTTT,CAWSIQVNTEAFF
TRBV6-1,few,-,TRBJ1-4,TGTGCCAGCAGTGAGAAAGTGACACTTAATGAAAAACTGTTTTTT,CASSEKVTLNEKLFF
TRBV5-5,-,TRBD1,TRBJ1-5,TGTGCCAGCAGCCGACGGGAAGGGGGCGATCAGCCCCAGCATTTT,CASSRREGGDQPQHF
TRBV5-4,once,-,TRBJ2-1,TGTGCCAGCAGCAACGGGGGCGGGACAGAATTCTACAATGAGCAGTTCTTC,CASSNGGGTEFYNEQFF
TRBV5-4,-,-,TRBJ1-1,TGTGCCAGCAGCTTGGGCAGGGGACCGAACACTGAAGCTTTCTTT,CASSLGRGPNTEAFF
TRBV7-8,-,TRBD1,TRBJ1-4,TGTGCCAGCAGTAGGGACAGGGGGCGAACTAATGAAAAACTGTTTTTT,CASSRDRGRTNEKLFF
TRBV9,once,-,TRBJ1-1,TGTGCCAGCAGCGAACAGATTAACACTGAAGCTTTCTTT,CASSEQINTEAFF
TRBV11-2,-,-,TRBJ2-5,TGTGCCAGCAGCTTGAACAGTCAAGAGACCCAGTACTTC,CASSLNSQETQYF
TRBV6-1,-,TRBD1,TRBJ1-4,TGTGCCAGCAGTGAGGACAGGATTAATGAAAAACTGTTTTTT,CASSEDRINEKLFF
TRBV6-6,-,TRBD2,TRBJ2-3,TGTGCCAGCAGCCCAGGGACTAGCGAGGGAGATACGCAGTATTTT,CASSPGTSEGDTQYF
TRBV6-5,-,-,TRBJ1-1,TGTGCCAGCAGTTACTCGACCGGGGGGCGAGTAGCTTTCTTT,CASSYSTGGRVAFF
TRBV4-1,-,-,TRBJ1-3,TGCGCCAGCAGCCAAGGTCCCCTTCAGGGCCGAAGGGCTGGAAACACCATATATTTT,CASSQGPLQGRRAGNTIYF
TRBV5-1,-,-,TRBJ1-6,TGCGCCAGCAGCTTGGCCGGGAGGTCACCCCTCCACTTT,CASSLAGRSPLHF